This TCR beta chain was observed in a study of identical twins. A universal primer site was added by template switching, and unique molecular identifiers were carried by the cDNA. TCRdb independently ran MiXCR on the 5' RACE reads; one entry per CDR3 protein. This table has hundreds of thousands of distinct CDR3 sequences, 10% to 15% appearing once. Findings and limits, study-wide: Possibly, invariant MAIT and iNKT cells partly confounded zero-insertion analyses. There were fewer insertions in abundant cord blood beta clonotypes, but memory repertoires showed no such pattern. Within twin pairs, the out-of-frame alpha sequences they shared showed excess low generation probability.

V shed 6 bases, J shed 9 bases, and the junction held 10 bases outside the gene matches. Germline loops: CDR1 DFQATT, CDR2 SNEGSKA (reference sequence). This CDR3 spans 13 amino acids. A word on this clonotype: No antigen is known for it.

These data were also reused for a study on yellow fever vaccine responses in identical twins.

The receptor comes from a woman aged 18 to 35 in good health. The rearrangement uses TRBV20-1 and TRBJ2-1; 8 bases fit TRBD2. The sequencing sample was made of CD8+ T cells sorted from blood. CDR3 in amino acids: CSALGGGAIEQFF. CDR3 DNA: TGCAGTGCGCTCGGGGGGGGGGCGATTGAGCAGTTCTTC.